This T cell receptor beta chain was identified during a study of blood T cell repertoires in COVID-19. On the study more broadly: PBMCs, B-cell-depleted T cells, or T cells provided the cDNA or gDNA that made up the material.

The germline V gene has CDR1 MNHEY and CDR2 SMNVEV (reference sequence). V dropped 3 bases and J dropped 2; count of bases not matched to a gene: 7. CDR3 length: 15 amino acids. Under the authors' procedure: Estimation of nucleated cell counts relied on the amplification of reference gene primers. Repertoires were generated with immunoSEQ multiplex PCR, while TCRdb's copy carries only in-frame clones and drops some. The D gene and trimming were derived from the DNA, and the V and J assignments and clone size from that table. The sample has roughly 230,000 clones; 82% are singletons. The study recruited people aged about 18 to 90 years across 24 US areas. Participant reports of clinical history set cohort assignment.

The chain carries TRBV27 and TRBJ2-7, with TRBD2 identical over 7 bases. The sequenced material came from PBMCs or T cells enriched from blood (not recorded which). The sequence was obtained from a woman aged 55-69 years who had recovered from COVID-19. CDR3 region: CASSFLSGTTYEQYF. Here the CDR3 DNA reads TGTGCCAGCAGTTTCTTGAGCGGGACCACCTACGAGCAGTACTTC.